The rows below give T cell receptor beta chains drawn from one sample of a study of T cells in Graves' hyperthyroidism and ophthalmopathy. TCRdb redid the calling of the multiplex PCR reads with MiXCR, one entry per CDR3 protein. Here the sample spans some 510,000 distinct CDR3 sequences, roughly 46% being singletons. Sequences were obtained from peripheral blood or thyroid tissue (not recorded which). These receptors were taken from a young woman with Graves' hyperthyroidism. CDR3s include the opening cysteine and the closing phenylalanine or tryptophan. Each record gives: D gene, J gene, V gene, clone size, CDR3 protein. The D gene is left open where the match is weak. Rows may omit the clone size; those that give it use once, few, many or a size class.

D gene: .; J gene: TRBJ1-1; V gene: TRBV5-1; clone size: .; CDR3 protein: CASSYGRGSTEAFF
D gene: .; J gene: TRBJ1-5; V gene: TRBV29-1; clone size: .; CDR3 protein: CSTGQRDQPQHF
D gene: .; J gene: TRBJ1-2; V gene: TRBV29-1; clone size: many; CDR3 protein: CSATGQTYGYTF
D gene: .; J gene: TRBJ2-5; V gene: TRBV27; clone size: .; CDR3 protein: CASSLQQETQYF
D gene: .; J gene: TRBJ1-2; V gene: TRBV5-1; clone size: .; CDR3 protein: CASSLGYLDTPFPNYGYTF
D gene: TRBD1; J gene: TRBJ1-4; V gene: TRBV7-9; clone size: few; CDR3 protein: CASSRSGPGGEKLFF
D gene: .; J gene: TRBJ1-1; V gene: TRBV29-1; clone size: .; CDR3 protein: CSRWTDEAFF
D gene: .; J gene: TRBJ1-2; V gene: TRBV20-1; clone size: .; CDR3 protein: CSAWDLNYGYTF
D gene: .; J gene: TRBJ1-2; V gene: TRBV2; clone size: few; CDR3 protein: CASSFRGLYGYTF
D gene: .; J gene: TRBJ1-4; V gene: TRBV19; clone size: few; CDR3 protein: CASSIDDSEKLFF
D gene: .; J gene: TRBJ1-3; V gene: TRBV12-3/TRBV12-4; clone size: .; CDR3 protein: CASSLGGFVGNTIYF
D gene: .; J gene: TRBJ2-3; V gene: TRBV2; clone size: .; CDR3 protein: CASSVIAADTQYF
D gene: .; J gene: TRBJ2-5; V gene: TRBV25-1; clone size: .; CDR3 protein: CASSEFGGETQYF
D gene: .; J gene: TRBJ2-7; V gene: TRBV9; clone size: .; CDR3 protein: CASSVIGESYEQYF
D gene: .; J gene: TRBJ2-3; V gene: TRBV7-2; clone size: .; CDR3 protein: CASSVGVTDTQYF
D gene: .; J gene: TRBJ2-5; V gene: TRBV7-2; clone size: few; CDR3 protein: CASSLREPSQETQYF
D gene: TRBD1; J gene: TRBJ1-1; V gene: TRBV7-2; clone size: few; CDR3 protein: CASSQEDRATEAFF
D gene: .; J gene: TRBJ1-5; V gene: TRBV11-3; clone size: .; CDR3 protein: CASSLGRFNQPQHF
D gene: TRBD2; J gene: TRBJ2-7; V gene: TRBV2; clone size: .; CDR3 protein: CASNQGLAVSYEQYF
D gene: .; J gene: TRBJ1-6; V gene: TRBV7-9; clone size: .; CDR3 protein: CASSSTRGHSPLHF
D gene: .; J gene: TRBJ2-5; V gene: TRBV29-1; clone size: .; CDR3 protein: CSVGREPETQYF
D gene: .; J gene: TRBJ1-6; V gene: TRBV2; clone size: .; CDR3 protein: CASSDSYRAPEPNSPLHF
D gene: .; J gene: TRBJ2-2; V gene: TRBV15; clone size: .; CDR3 protein: CATSSPTGIPANTGELFF
D gene: TRBD1; J gene: TRBJ1-1; V gene: TRBV6-5; clone size: .; CDR3 protein: CASSYSRDRVTEAFF
D gene: .; J gene: TRBJ1-2; V gene: TRBV11-1; clone size: few; CDR3 protein: CASSQGGPNYGYTF
D gene: .; J gene: TRBJ2-7; V gene: TRBV7-9; clone size: few; CDR3 protein: CASKLRELGNTYEQYF
D gene: .; J gene: TRBJ2-7; V gene: TRBV7-9; clone size: many; CDR3 protein: CASTMRGYEQYF
D gene: TRBD2; J gene: TRBJ2-5; V gene: TRBV29-1; clone size: many; CDR3 protein: CSSLERGGRETQYF
D gene: TRBD1; J gene: TRBJ1-5; V gene: TRBV6-5; clone size: few; CDR3 protein: CASSYSRGRGLGNQPQHF
D gene: .; J gene: TRBJ1-2; V gene: TRBV7-9; clone size: .; CDR3 protein: CASSPGRHYGYTF
D gene: .; J gene: TRBJ1-4; V gene: TRBV12-3/TRBV12-4; clone size: medium-sized; CDR3 protein: CASSASLTLFF
D gene: TRBD1; J gene: TRBJ1-6; V gene: TRBV7-3; clone size: .; CDR3 protein: CASSSGQGADSPLHF
D gene: TRBD1; J gene: TRBJ2-7; V gene: TRBV15; clone size: many; CDR3 protein: CATSRVGTGHDEQYF
D gene: TRBD1; J gene: TRBJ1-2; V gene: TRBV25-1; clone size: .; CDR3 protein: CASSYRGQGYTF
D gene: .; J gene: TRBJ2-7; V gene: TRBV19; clone size: .; CDR3 protein: CASSILPGPYEQYF